The source of this TCR beta chain is a study of shared clonotypes between healthy human individuals. In the study overall: Donors were a couple of women and a few men aged 18 to 49. The study's findings and limits: Unshared clonotypes carried lower generation probabilities than those common to all four donors.

Authors' methods: Quality scores were absent from the junction-only immunoSEQ sequences, so filtering differed. Assay: immunoSEQ multiplex PCR; the TCRdb copy retains only in-frame clones and omits some. The V and J calls and the clone size are those of that table, but D and trimming were determined from the DNA. The sample contains roughly 1,000,000 clones, about four fifths of which appear only once. A word on this clone: Its target is unknown.

The germline CDR1 and CDR2 sequences are SGHTA and FQGNSA. Deletions cut 4 bases from V and 3 bases from J, with 9 bases between. CDR3 length: 13 residues. Material for sequencing was memory CD4+ T cells from PBMCs. Subset reported: CD45RA-negative fraction. The chain combines TRBV7-2 with TRBJ1-2; D is perhaps TRBD1 (6 bases). The TCR comes from a man younger than 30 in good health. Some clones in this sample may be carry-over from other donors' samples. The CDR3 is CASSSTGYYGYTF. The CDR3 nucleotides read TGTGCCAGCAGCTCAACAGGGTACTATGGCTACACCTTC.